This TCR beta chain was captured by sequencing in a study of Ad26.COV2.S vaccination and SARS-CoV-2 variants. Study overall: Enrolled in COV1001, the donor was in the Ad26.COV2.S trial arm, which received the vaccine. Ad26.COV2.S, an intramuscular injection, was given once or twice 56 days apart.

CDR3 length equals 15 residues. Losses at the gene ends were 1 base for V and 9 bases for J; bases not matched to a gene: 9. Per the germline V gene, CDR1 is SNHLY and CDR2 is FYNNEI. The sample's treatment: around 19 received Ad26.COV2.S at low or high dose, single or two shots; five or six received placebo; per-sample allocation not given. Each sample was drawn 63 days after the first injection (of vaccine or placebo). A Boston adult aged 18-55 years was the donor. Sequenced by immunoSEQ multiplex PCR; TCRdb stores in-frame clones only, minus some. Of about 350,000 clones in the sample, about 88% were seen once.

J is TRBJ1-5 and V is TRBV2; 7 bases map to TRBD1. The receptor was derived from a person aged 18-65 years who received the Ad26.COV2.S COVID-19 vaccine or a placebo. The starting material was peripheral blood, obtained in a trial of Ad26.COV2.S vaccine versus placebo. CDR3 sequence reads: CASSEVTGPQGPQHF. The CDR3 nucleotides read TGTGCCAGCAGTGAAGTGACAGGGCCCCAGGGGCCCCAGCATTTT.